The rows below give T cell receptor beta chains drawn from one sample of a study of OX40 agonist ivuxolimab in advanced cancers. The table came from immunoSEQ multiplex PCR; TCRdb's copy has only in-frame clones and leaves some out. In the table there are some 60,000 clones, around 90% of which are singletons. The sample here was CD4+ or CD8+ T cells sorted from blood, taken in a trial of the OX40 agonist ivuxolimab. These receptors all stem from an adult with an advanced solid tumor such as melanoma, head and neck, liver or kidney cancer. CDR3s include the opening cysteine and the closing phenylalanine or tryptophan. Fields, in order: V gene, J gene, D gene, clone size, CDR3 DNA, CDR3 protein. D genes are given only for firm matches. The listing skips clone size in some rows; elsewhere it reads once, few, many or a size class.

TRBV27	TRBJ1-6	NA	NA	TGTGCCAGCAGTTTAGAGGGCTATAATTCACCCCTCCACTTT	CASSLEGYNSPLHF
TRBV7-2	TRBJ1-1	NA	NA	TGTGCCAGCAGCACAAGGGCGGTGAACACTGAAGCTTTCTTT	CASSTRAVNTEAFF
TRBV9	TRBJ2-7	TRBD2	NA	TGTGCCAGCAGCGCGGGAGGGGGGGCACAGCACGAGCAGTACTTC	CASSAGGGAQHEQYF
TRBV5-1	TRBJ2-1	TRBD2	NA	TGCGCCAGCAGCTTTCATACTCGGCGGGGGGGCCGCAATGAGCAGTTCTTC	CASSFHTRRGGRNEQFF
TRBV19	TRBJ1-1	NA	NA	TGTGCCAGTAGTTTAAACAGTGGGAACACTGAAGCTTTCTTT	CASSLNSGNTEAFF
TRBV27	TRBJ2-7	NA	once	TGTGCCAGCAGATTTGGGGGCGAGCAGTACTTC	CASRFGGEQYF
TRBV4-3	TRBJ1-1	NA	NA	TGCGCCAGCAGCCAAGATTCTTCAGGGCTGAACACTGAAGCTTTCTTT	CASSQDSSGLNTEAFF
TRBV5-4	TRBJ1-4	TRBD1	NA	TGTGCCAGCAGCGGGGGGACAGGGTTACTCGAAAAACTGTTTTTT	CASSGGTGLLEKLFF
TRBV7-3	TRBJ2-3	NA	NA	TGTGCCAGCAGCTCCCTTTTGGGACTCTCGGGCACAGATACGCAGTATTTT	CASSSLLGLSGTDTQYF
TRBV6-1	TRBJ2-1	TRBD1	NA	TGTGCCAGCAGTGTAGGGGGACAGGGGGCCTACAATGAGCAGTTCTTC	CASSVGGQGAYNEQFF
TRBV9	TRBJ2-5	TRBD1	once	TGTGCCAGCAGCCCCCGGGACAGGGGAGGGGAGACCCAGTACTTC	CASSPRDRGGETQYF
TRBV9	TRBJ2-1	TRBD2	NA	TGTGCCAGCAGCGTAGGACTAGCAAATGAGCAGTTCTTC	CASSVGLANEQFF
TRBV5-4	TRBJ2-1	TRBD1	NA	TGTGCCAGCAGCCCAGGACAGGGGGCGCCGTTCTTC	CASSPGQGAPFF
TRBV15	TRBJ2-3	NA	NA	TGTGCCACCAGAACGAAGGGGCCGAGCACAGATACGCAGTATTTT	CATRTKGPSTDTQYF
TRBV12-5	TRBJ1-1	NA	NA	TGTGCTAGTGGTGACGGGACGTTCAGCACTGAAGCTTTCTTT	CASGDGTFSTEAFF
TRBV6-5	TRBJ1-1	NA	NA	TGTGCCAGCAGCGGGGCCTTTGAAGCTTTCTTT	CASSGAFEAFF
TRBV7-6	TRBJ2-6	NA	NA	TGTGCCAGCAGCCTTGACAGGCCATCTGGGGCCAACGTCCTGACTTTC	CASSLDRPSGANVLTF
TRBV7-2	TRBJ2-3	TRBD2	NA	TGTGCCAGCAGCTTAGATCTTCTAGCGGGGGACACAGATACGCAGTATTTT	CASSLDLLAGDTDTQYF
TRBV29-1	TRBJ1-2	TRBD1	NA	TGCAGCGTTGAGGGTACAGGGGCCAGCTATGGCTACACCTTC	CSVEGTGASYGYTF
TRBV25-1	TRBJ1-5	NA	NA	TGTGCCAGCAGTGGCCGGGGGCGGCGGGAGCCCCAGCATTTT	CASSGRGRREPQHF
TRBV19	TRBJ2-4	NA	NA	TGTGCCAGTAGTGGACAGCGACTTGGAGCCAAAAACATTCAGTACTTC	CASSGQRLGAKNIQYF
TRBV5-1	TRBJ1-3	NA	NA	TGCGCCAGCAGCTTGGGAACTACAGGGAGTGGAAACACCATATATTTT	CASSLGTTGSGNTIYF
TRBV11-2	TRBJ1-4	NA	NA	TGTGCCAGCAGCTTGGGGAGTCAGGAAAAACTGTTTTTT	CASSLGSQEKLFF
TRBV16	TRBJ1-2	TRBD1	NA	TGTGCCAGCAGCCTCCGGGACAGGCCATCCCCTAACTATGGCTACACCTTC	CASSLRDRPSPNYGYTF
TRBV9	TRBJ1-3	NA	NA	TGTGCCAGCAGCGTAAGTCAGGGGGGAAACACCATATATTTT	CASSVSQGGNTIYF
TRBV4-3	TRBJ2-1	TRBD1	NA	TGCGCCAGCAGCCGCCTCCGGGGACAGATGATTGCGGGCAATGAGCAGTTCTTC	CASSRLRGQMIAGNEQFF
TRBV4-2	TRBJ1-2	NA	NA	TGTGCCAGCAGCCAAGCGGGTGGAGACTATGGCTACACCTTC	CASSQAGGDYGYTF
TRBV9	TRBJ2-7	NA	NA	TGTGCCAGCAGCGTAGAGTTAGGGAGGGAGCAGTACTTC	CASSVELGREQYF
TRBV5-8	TRBJ2-3	NA	NA	TGTGCCAGCAGCCCGTTCACAGATACGCAGTATTTT	CASSPFTDTQYF
TRBV5-1	TRBJ1-1	TRBD1	NA	TGCGCCAGCAGCCTCGACCGGGACAGACCCACTGAAGCTTTCTTT	CASSLDRDRPTEAFF
TRBV19	TRBJ1-5	NA	NA	TGTGCCAGTACCTATAGATCGTGGCAGTCAGGGCTCAATCAGCCCCAGCATTTT	CASTYRSWQSGLNQPQHF
TRBV12-2	TRBJ1-6	NA	NA	TGTGCAAGTCGCTTAGCAGGGACAGTCAATTCACCCCTCCACTTT	CASRLAGTVNSPLHF
TRBV2	TRBJ2-2	NA	once	TGTGCCAGCATCGCCCGGGACGGTGTTACCGGGGAGCTGTTTTTT	CASIARDGVTGELFF
TRBV4-1	TRBJ1-6	TRBD1	NA	TGCGCCAGCAGCCACGAGGACAGGGTGAGTTCACCCCTCCACTTT	CASSHEDRVSSPLHF
TRBV7-8	TRBJ2-7	NA	NA	TGTGCCAGCAGCTTAGGCAGGTTCTCCTACGAGCAGTACTTC	CASSLGRFSYEQYF
TRBV19	TRBJ1-5	TRBD1	few	TGTGCCAGTAGCGATGGACAGGGAGGCAATCAGCCCCAGCATTTT	CASSDGQGGNQPQHF
TRBV7-6	TRBJ1-3	NA	once	TGTGCCAGCAGCTTGGGTCAGGGCAGCTCTGGAAACACCATATATTTT	CASSLGQGSSGNTIYF
TRBV10-3	TRBJ2-2	NA	NA	TGTGCCATCAGTGTTCAGGGGAACACCGGGGAGCTGTTTTTT	CAISVQGNTGELFF
TRBV7-6	TRBJ1-6	NA	NA	TGTGCCAGCAGCTTAGGGTCAGGCGTAGGCTCACCCCTCCACTTT	CASSLGSGVGSPLHF
TRBV11-2	TRBJ2-7	TRBD2	once	TGTGCCAGCAGCGATCCGGGACTAGCGGGGGGCTCCTACGAGCAGTACTTC	CASSDPGLAGGSYEQYF
TRBV6-4	TRBJ1-3	NA	NA	TGTGCCAGCAGTGACTCGAAAGTTTTCCATATCTTCTCTGGAAACACCATATATTTT	CASSDSKVFHIFSGNTIYF